Reported below is one TCR beta chain. This receptor's antigen is unknown. Base qualities are missing; no much larger clone stands one base away. For TCRbeta CDR3 sequencing, genomic DNA from the sorted cells was extracted using the QIAGEN DNeasy Blood and Tissue Kit. High-throughput TCRbeta CDR3 sequencing was carried out commercially through immunoSEQ, with PCR amplification with bias correction and internal controls included. The published analysis was carried out like this. Unique productive TCRbeta sequences were defined by CDR3 nucleotide sequence where primers matched, otherwise by CDR3 amino acid sequence with Vbeta and Jbeta genes. Sorting error was corrected by removing sequences shared between sorted populations at a frequency ratio of 2:1 or less, and the remaining shared sequences were assigned to the higher population. Sequences were defined as donor-reactive when expanded at least 5-fold in CFSE-low cells versus unstimulated cells and present at a frequency of at least 0.01% in CFSE-low cells. Jensen-Shannon divergence calculated on the top 100 TCRbeta sequences ranked by frequency was used to measure repertoire divergence. For any sample with multiple sequencing runs, sorting error was corrected in each run separately before the runs were pooled. This immuneACCESS table, as held by TCRdb, lists in-frame sequences with V and J called but not all clones. Of the missing ones, under half trace to an unresolved V gene in checked studies; the others have no known cause. V and J calls and clone size come straight from that table; D and trimming were deduced from the DNA. The sample records roughly 66,000 clones, roughly 92% of which are singletons. The ten biggest clones cover 11% of the sample.

The time point label on this specimen signifies: blood sample drawn before combined kidney and bone marrow transplant. Thawed PBMCs were FACS-sorted into unstimulated Tregs (CD4+CD25+CD127-), CD4+ non-Tregs (CD4+CD25-), CD4 cells and CD8 cells. The patients were several recipients of combined kidney and bone marrow transplants from the ITN036ST trial, and samples were available only from these trial subjects. Healthy control blood was separated into PBMCs by Ficoll density gradient and cryopreserved, and patient PBMCs were collected both before and after transplant. The data originate from a study of Tregs in tolerant kidney transplant recipients (dated by TCRdb to the late 2010s). With regard to the full study: The transplants used related donors along with nonmyeloablative bone marrow transplantation, and in the human trials mixed chimerism was transient. The study used TCRbeta sequencing to identify donor-specific regulatory T cells before combined kidney and bone marrow transplantation, then tracked those cells after transplant.

General conclusions and limits of the study: Biological reproducibility was not directly addressed, though technical replication error appeared minimal. For some patients, the PCR primers changed as time went on, which meant samples from those patients could not be compared with one another at the nucleotide level. The study was constrained by small patient numbers, and validation of the findings is required in larger populations and under other immunosuppression protocols. The most biologically relevant and donor-specific TCRbeta repertoire appeared to be identified by expanding Tregs with activated donor B cells. Donor-specific Treg expansion was found to exceed global Treg expansion in tolerant patients, suggesting antigen-driven rather than nonspecific expansion.

The sequence derives from a human donor who received a combined kidney and bone marrow transplant. The material sequenced was CD8+ T cells from blood, taken before the transplant.

The CDR3 protein: CASSFMTGLHYEQYF. The sequenced DNA: TGTGCCAGCAGCTTTATGACAGGATTACACTACGAGCAGTACTTC. This chain is built from TRBV7-9 and TRBJ2-7; a weak D assignment points to TRBD1 (6 bases agree). The V and J ends are trimmed by 3 bases and 3 bases, leaving 15 bases between them. CDR1 and CDR2 (SEHNR, FQNEAQ) derive from the germline V gene (reference sequence). From cysteine to phenylalanine, the CDR3 is 15 amino acids long. The CDR3 DNA has 45 bases and is translated from base 1.